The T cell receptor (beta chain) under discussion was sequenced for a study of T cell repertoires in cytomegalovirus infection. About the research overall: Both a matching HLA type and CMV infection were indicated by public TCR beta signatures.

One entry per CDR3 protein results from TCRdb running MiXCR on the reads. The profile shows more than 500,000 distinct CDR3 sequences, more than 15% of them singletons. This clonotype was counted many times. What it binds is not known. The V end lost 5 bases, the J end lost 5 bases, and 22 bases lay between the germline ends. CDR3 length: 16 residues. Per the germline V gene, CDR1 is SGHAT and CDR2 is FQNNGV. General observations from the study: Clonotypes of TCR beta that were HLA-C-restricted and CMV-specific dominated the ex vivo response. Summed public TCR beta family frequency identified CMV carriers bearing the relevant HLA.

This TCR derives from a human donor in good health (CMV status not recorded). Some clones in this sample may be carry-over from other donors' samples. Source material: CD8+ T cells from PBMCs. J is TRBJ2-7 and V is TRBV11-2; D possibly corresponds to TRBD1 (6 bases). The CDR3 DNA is TGTGCCAGCAGCATTAACAGGGCTGAGCGAGGGAACGAGCAGTACTTC. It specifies CASSINRAERGNEQYF.